A single sample gave rise to the 21 T cell receptor beta chains below, sequenced in a study of identical twins. TCRdb reprocessed the 5' RACE reads via MiXCR and lists one record per CDR3 protein. The sample carries a few hundred thousand distinct CDR3 sequences, approximately 8.3% recorded once. The same sample was also studied in work on yellow fever vaccine responses in identical twins.

Sequenced sample: CD8+ T cells sorted from blood. All receptors come from a woman aged 18-29 years in good health.

The rearrangement joins TRBV27 to TRBJ2-1; 8 bases fit TRBD2. Germline lookup yields CDR1 MNHEY and CDR2 SMNVEV (reference sequence). The V segment lost 5 bases and the J segment 10 bases; nucleotides outside the gene matches: 10. This CDR3 has 14 amino acids. CDR3 in amino acids: CASSRIGGAWEQFF. The CDR3 DNA is TGTGCCAGCAGTCGAATCGGGGGGGCGTGGGAGCAGTTCTTC.

This clonotype was recorded many times. The CDR3 DNA sequence: TGTGCCAGCACCCCGAGCGGGACAGGGGTCTTCCAAGAGACCCAGTACTTC. It is translated as CASTPSGTGVFQETQYF. The rearrangement joins TRBV12-3 or TRBV12-4 to TRBJ2-5; 10 bases align to TRBD1. The CDR3 is 17 residues long. With 7 bases clipped from V and 1 base from J, the junction kept 12 bases outside the gene matches.

In this sample, this clonotype turned up a few times. The V and J genes are TRBV5-6 and TRBJ2-7, with TRBD2 matching over 9 bases. The CDR3 extends over 16 amino acids. Trimming at V came to 4 bases and at J to 3 bases, leaving 11 bases not matched to a gene. CDR1 and CDR2 from the germline V gene are SGHDT and YYEEEE. CDR3 region: CASSPVAGTSSYEQYF. In nucleotides, the CDR3 is TGTGCCAGCAGCCCGGTCGCGGGGACTAGCAGCTACGAGCAGTACTTC.

This chain links TRBV7-8 with TRBJ2-5, with 7 bases matching TRBD2. V lost 2 bases to trimming and J lost 2 bases; unmatched junction nucleotides: 17. From germline, CDR1 is SGHVS and CDR2 FQNEAQ. This CDR3 has 19 residues. In nucleotides, the CDR3 is TGTGCCAGCAGCTTAAAACCCCGAGAACCTCCTAGCGGTCAAGAGACCCAGTACTTC. Protein: CASSLKPREPPSGQETQYF.

The V call is TRBV6-1, the J call TRBJ2-1; 10 nucleotides agree with TRBD2. With 7 bases clipped from V and 5 bases from J, the junction kept 11 bases outside the gene matches. In germline, CDR1 is MNHNS, CDR2 SASEGT. There are 16 residues in the CDR3. The CDR3 sequence: CASIPAGGPEDNEQFF. The CDR3 region has the DNA TGTGCCAGCATTCCAGCGGGAGGGCCGGAAGACAATGAGCAGTTCTTC.

This chain links TRBV7-9 with TRBJ2-7; D not certain. The V gene's germline CDR1 is SEHNR and CDR2 FQNEAQ (reference sequence). V shed 5 bases and J shed 4 bases, with 15 bases lying between them. The CDR3 contains 14 residues. CDR3 bases: TGTGCCAGCAGCCACCCGATTTCCTTGTACGAGCAGTACTTC. Translation: CASSHPISLYEQYF.

This clonotype was found a few times. This chain uses TRBV6-2 or TRBV6-3 with TRBJ2-3, with D perhaps TRBD2 (6 bases). This CDR3 region has 17 residues. Per the germline V gene, CDR1 is MNHEY and CDR2 is SVGEGT. The V gene lost 2 bases and the J gene lost 6 bases, with 21 bases spanning the gap. The CDR3 bases are TGTGCCAGCAGTTACCTGGAGGGAGACCAGCTTTCGGATACGCAGTATTTT. It is translated as CASSYLEGDQLSDTQYF.

The rearrangement uses TRBV4-2 and TRBJ2-2, with D possibly TRBD2 on 5 matching bases. V shed 4 bases and J shed 3 bases, with 21 bases lying between them. Germline CDR1 reads LGHNA; CDR2 reads YNFKEQ. The CDR3 spans 18 residues. CDR3 sequence reads: CASSLREGMGLDTGELFF. DNA of the CDR3: TGTGCCAGCAGCCTCCGGGAAGGGATGGGGTTGGACACCGGGGAGCTGTTTTTT.

Many counts were recorded for this clonotype. The CDR3 DNA reads as TGTGCCATCAGTGAGAAGTACTACGAGCAGTACTTC. Encoded protein: CAISEKYYEQYF. The chain is built from TRBV10-3 and TRBJ2-7; D not resolved. V was shortened by 2 bases and J by 3 bases, with 5 bases between the two germline ends. The V gene's germline CDR1 is ENHRY and CDR2 SYGVKD. The CDR3 covers 12 residues.

To note about this clonotype: A read error may explain this, as a much larger clone is one base away. This rearrangement joins TRBV4-2 to TRBJ2-7; D may be TRBD1 or TRBD2 (7 bases each). This CDR3 spans 14 amino acids. With 6 bases removed from V and 3 bases from J, the gap between germline ends came to 15 bases. The V gene's germline CDR1 is LGHNA and CDR2 YNFKEQ. CDR3 residues: CASRQGGQSYEQYF. The CDR3 coding sequence is TGTGCCAGCAGGCAGGGGGGGCAGAGCTACGAGCAGTACTTC.

This clonotype has just a few counts. CDR3 loop: CSVEGDGEAYEQYF. CDR3 sequence (DNA): TGCAGCGTTGAAGGTGATGGGGAAGCCTACGAGCAGTACTTC. The chain is built from TRBV29-1 and TRBJ2-7, with D unresolved. Germline V lookup: CDR1 SQVTM, CDR2 ANQGSEA. This CDR3 is built from 14 residues. Trimming shortened V by 1 base and J by 2 bases, and 12 bases separated the two germline ends.

This clonotype showed up just a few times. V and J are TRBV6-5 and TRBJ2-5; weak D call: TRBD2 (6 bases). Trimming removed 4 bases at V and 0 bases at J, with 9 bases between. Per germline, CDR1 MNHEY and CDR2 SVGAGI. The CDR3 totals 14 residues. CDR3 DNA: TGTGCCAGCAGTTCCCCGGGGGACCAAGAGACCCAGTACTTC. As protein: CASSSPGDQETQYF.

The table lists this clonotype with a few counts. The CDR3: CASSLEVAGAEDTQYF. The CDR3 bases are TGTGCCAGCAGCTTAGAGGTCGCGGGGGCGGAAGATACGCAGTATTTT. The rearrangement links TRBV13 to TRBJ2-3; D is possibly TRBD2 (7 bases). Trimming took 1 base from V and 5 from J, leaving 16 bases between them. The germline gives CDR1 PRHDT, CDR2 FYEKMQ (reference sequence). The CDR3 sequence is 16 residues long.

In this sample, this clonotype turned up a few times. The CDR3 nucleotides are TGTGCCAGCAGCCACCGACGAGGAGGAAAAGAGACCCAGTACTTC. Translated, it gives CASSHRRGGKETQYF. This chain connects TRBV3-1 to TRBJ2-5, with D maybe TRBD2 (5 bases). This CDR3 has 15 residues. V was clipped by 3 bases and J by 3 bases, with 14 bases between them. Germline V gene data show CDR1 as LGHDT and CDR2 as YNNKEL (reference sequence).

This clonotype was counted at least ten times. The rearrangement joins TRBV4-1 to TRBJ1-6; maybe TRBD1 (5 bases). V gave up 5 bases and J gave up 4 bases, with 9 bases separating them. CDR3 size: 14 residues. Looked up from germline, CDR1 is MGHRA and CDR2 is YSYEKL. The DNA of the CDR3 is TGCGCCAGCAGCGGGACCGCGTATAATTCACCCCTCCACTTT. Its protein is CASSGTAYNSPLHF.

The sample holds a few counts of this clonotype. V usage is TRBV7-9 and J usage is TRBJ2-7; 8 positions agree with TRBD1. CDR1 and CDR2 (germline): SEHNR, FQNEAQ (reference sequence). Trimming at V came to 5 bases and at J to 3 bases, leaving 6 bases not matched to a gene. The CDR3 spans 14 residues. CDR3 in amino acids: CASSPPQGGYEQYF. The CDR3 DNA follows: TGTGCCAGCAGCCCCCCACAGGGGGGCTACGAGCAGTACTTC.

In this sample, this clonotype turned up many times. The V call is TRBV15, the J call TRBJ2-1; D gene ambiguous. Trimming shortened V by 1 base and J by 0 bases, and 7 bases separated the two germline ends. Germline CDR1 LNHNV, CDR2 YYDKDF (reference sequence). The CDR3 sequence is 15 residues long. The CDR3 loop is CATSRGTDSYNEQFF. DNA of the CDR3: TGTGCCACCAGCAGAGGCACGGACTCCTACAATGAGCAGTTCTTC. Full variable domain (remainder filled in from reference TRBV15 and TRBJ2-1): DAMVIQNPRYQVTQFGKPVTLSCSQTLNHNVMYWYQQKSSQAPKLLFHYYDKDFNNEADTPDNFQSRRPNTSFCFLDIRSPGLGDTAMYLCATSRGTDSYNEQFFGPGTRLTVL.

The CDR3 region has the DNA TGCGCCAGCAGTGAGGGACAGAGTGGCACCGGGGAGCTGTTTTTT. It translates to CASSEGQSGTGELFF. The rearrangement uses TRBV10-1 and TRBJ2-2; TRBD1 might be the D (6 bases). V lost 2 bases to trimming and J lost 4 bases, with 11 bases between them. Germline V gives CDR1 WNHNN, CDR2 SYGVQD (reference sequence). The CDR3 is 15 amino acids.

This clonotype showed up many times. The V gene is TRBV7-2, the J gene TRBJ2-4; D is perhaps TRBD1 (5 bases). Germline values: CDR1 SGHTA, CDR2 FQGNSA. This CDR3 is 14 amino acids long. Trimming shortened V by 2 bases and J by 1 base, and 6 bases separated the two germline ends. The DNA of the CDR3 is TGTGCCAGCAGCTTAAACAGGGCCAAAAACATTCAGTACTTC. Amino acid sequence: CASSLNRAKNIQYF.

The table lists this clonotype with many counts. The J gene is TRBJ2-7, the V gene TRBV29-1; 9 bases are a match to TRBD1. This CDR3 comprises 16 residues. Germline V lookup: CDR1 SQVTM, CDR2 ANQGSEA. V lost 4 bases and J lost 4; bases outside the gene matches: 14. CDR3 sequence (DNA): TGCAGCGTTGGAGGACAGGGGCCCGCCGAGCAATACGAGCAGTACTTC. It translates to CSVGGQGPAEQYEQYF.

This clonotype appeared a few times. The chain recombines TRBV11-2 with TRBJ2-1; 8 bases are a match to TRBD2. Trimming cost V 5 bases and J 0 bases; bases outside gene matches: 3. The CDR3 runs 15 residues. CDR1 and CDR2 (germline): SGHAT, FQNNGV. CDR3 in amino acids: CASSPSGFSYNEQFF. The CDR3 DNA reads as TGTGCCAGCAGCCCTAGCGGGTTCTCCTACAATGAGCAGTTCTTC.